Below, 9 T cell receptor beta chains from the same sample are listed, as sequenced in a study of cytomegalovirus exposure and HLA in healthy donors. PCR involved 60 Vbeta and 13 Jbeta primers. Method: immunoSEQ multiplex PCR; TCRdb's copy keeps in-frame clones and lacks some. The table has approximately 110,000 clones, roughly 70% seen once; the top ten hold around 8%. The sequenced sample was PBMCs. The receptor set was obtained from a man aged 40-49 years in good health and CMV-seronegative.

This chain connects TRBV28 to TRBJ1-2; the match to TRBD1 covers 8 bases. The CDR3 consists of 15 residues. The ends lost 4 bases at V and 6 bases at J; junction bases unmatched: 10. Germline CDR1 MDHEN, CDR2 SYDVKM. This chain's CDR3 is CASSWDSTGADGYTF. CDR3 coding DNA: TGTGCCAGCAGTTGGGACTCGACAGGGGCAGATGGCTACACCTTC.

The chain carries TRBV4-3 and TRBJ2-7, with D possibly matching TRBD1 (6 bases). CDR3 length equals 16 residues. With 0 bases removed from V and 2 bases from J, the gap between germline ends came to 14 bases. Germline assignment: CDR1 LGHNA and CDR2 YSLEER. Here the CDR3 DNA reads TGCGCCAGCAGCCAAGATTCGACGGGGACAACCTACGAGCAGTACTTC. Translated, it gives CASSQDSTGTTYEQYF.

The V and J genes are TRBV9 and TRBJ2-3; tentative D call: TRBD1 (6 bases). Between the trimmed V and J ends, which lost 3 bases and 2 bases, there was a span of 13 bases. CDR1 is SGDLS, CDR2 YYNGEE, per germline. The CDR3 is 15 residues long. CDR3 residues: CASSESTGYTDTQYF. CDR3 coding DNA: TGTGCCAGCAGCGAATCGACAGGCTACACAGATACGCAGTATTTT.

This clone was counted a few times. The CDR3 region is CASSLAVGGQGNGLGSGNTIYF. CDR3 sequence (DNA): TGTGCCAGCAGCTTAGCGGTTGGGGGACAGGGGAACGGCTTGGGGTCTGGAAACACCATATATTTT. This sequence joins TRBV7-8 and TRBJ1-3; 10 bases are shared with TRBD1. V was pared by 0 bases and J by 1 base, with 18 bases of the junction left unmatched. The CDR3 extends over 22 amino acids. From germline, CDR1 is SGHVS and CDR2 FQNEAQ.

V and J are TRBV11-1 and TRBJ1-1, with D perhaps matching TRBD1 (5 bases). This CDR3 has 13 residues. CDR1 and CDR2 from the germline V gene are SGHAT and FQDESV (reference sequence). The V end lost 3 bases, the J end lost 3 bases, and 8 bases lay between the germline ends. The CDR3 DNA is TGTGCCAGCAGCTTCCAGGGTGACACTGAAGCTTTCTTT. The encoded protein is CASSFQGDTEAFF.

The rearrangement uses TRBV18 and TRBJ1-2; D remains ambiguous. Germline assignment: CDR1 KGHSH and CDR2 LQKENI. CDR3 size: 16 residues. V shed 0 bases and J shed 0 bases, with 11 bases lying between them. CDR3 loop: CASSPPVHSTNYGYTF. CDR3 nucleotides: TGTGCCAGCTCACCACCGGTCCACAGTACTAACTATGGCTACACCTTC.

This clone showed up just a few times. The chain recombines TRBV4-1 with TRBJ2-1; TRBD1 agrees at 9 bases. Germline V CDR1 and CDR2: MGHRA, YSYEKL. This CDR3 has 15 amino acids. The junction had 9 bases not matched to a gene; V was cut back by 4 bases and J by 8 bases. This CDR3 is CASSRNRDRDYEQFF. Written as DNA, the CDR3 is TGCGCCAGCAGCCGGAACCGGGACAGGGATTATGAGCAGTTCTTC.

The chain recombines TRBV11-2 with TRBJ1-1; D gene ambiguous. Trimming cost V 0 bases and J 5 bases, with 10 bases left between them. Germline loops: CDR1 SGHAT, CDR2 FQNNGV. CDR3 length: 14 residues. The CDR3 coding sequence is TGTGCCAGCAGCTTAGAGACCAGAGGGACTGAAGCTTTCTTT. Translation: CASSLETRGTEAFF.

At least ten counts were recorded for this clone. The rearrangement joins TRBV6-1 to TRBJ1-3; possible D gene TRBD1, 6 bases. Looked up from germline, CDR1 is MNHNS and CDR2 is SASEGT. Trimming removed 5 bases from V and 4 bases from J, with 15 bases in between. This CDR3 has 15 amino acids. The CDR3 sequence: CASSSGELSGNTIYF. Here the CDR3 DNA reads TGTGCCAGCAGTTCAGGGGAACTTTCCGGAAACACCATATATTTT.